The 14 T cell receptor beta chains below were found in one sample sequenced in a study of shared clonotypes between healthy human individuals. Sequencing used immunoSEQ multiplex PCR; TCRdb keeps in-frame clones, though not all of them. Counted here are 1.5 million to 2.5 million clones, about 95% occurring once; the ten biggest clones make up roughly 1%. The naive CD8 population came from CD45RO-negative cells selected for CCR7, without terminally differentiated effector memory CD45RA+ cells. The sequenced sample was naive CD8+ T cells sorted from blood. The receptors derive from a man younger than 35 in good health.

Regarding this clone: Other nucleotide sequences in the sample specify the same CDR3. The chain uses TRBV5-4 and TRBJ2-2; D call uncertain. Germline V lookup: CDR1 SGHNT, CDR2 YYREEE (reference sequence). The CDR3 has 12 amino acids. The V end was cut by 3 bases, the J end by 4 bases, with 4 bases between. The CDR3, as DNA: TGTGCCAGCAGCTCCAGCACCGGGGAGCTGTTTTTT. Protein sequence: CASSSSTGELFF.

The chain uses TRBV4-1 and TRBJ2-1; D remains unclear. The CDR3 has 14 amino acids. Looked up from germline, CDR1 is MGHRA and CDR2 is YSYEKL. Trimming left V 1 base short and J 5 bases short, with 9 bases between. In nucleotides, the CDR3 is TGCGCCAGCAGCCAAGGAGTAGGGCACAATGAGCAGTTCTTC. The encoded protein is CASSQGVGHNEQFF.

As to this clone: Other DNA variants within this sample encode the same CDR3. The rearrangement joins TRBV30 to TRBJ1-6; D ambiguous. Trimming stripped 0 bases from V and 6 bases from J, with 6 bases between. The CDR3 sequence is 13 residues long. The germline gives CDR1 GTSNPN, CDR2 SVGIG (reference sequence). This CDR3 reads CAWSVQANSPLHF. CDR3 DNA: TGTGCCTGGAGTGTGCAGGCTAATTCACCCCTCCACTTT. The variable domain in full, completed from reference TRBV30 and TRBJ1-6, reads SQTIHQWPATLVQPVGSPLSLECTVEGTSNPNLYWYRQAAGRGLQLLFYSVGIGQISSEVPQNLSASRPQDRQFILSSKKLLLSDSGFYLCAWSVQANSPLHFGNGTRLTVT.

V is TRBV13 and J is TRBJ2-7; TRBD2 aligns across 7 bases. Germline CDR1 reads PRHDT; CDR2 reads FYEKMQ (reference sequence). The CDR3 runs 14 residues. V lost 2 bases to trimming and J lost 5 bases; unmatched junction nucleotides: 6. CDR3 bases: TGTGCCAGCAGCTTAAATGGGAGGGGTCACGAGCAGTACTTC. Protein sequence: CASSLNGRGHEQYF.

For the CDR3, the DNA is TGTGCCAGCAGTGGGCTAGCGCACGCCTACGAGCAGTACTTC. This encodes CASSGLAHAYEQYF. The rearrangement links TRBV6-1 to TRBJ2-7; tentatively, D is TRBD2 (6 bases). CDR3 size: 14 residues. Germline values: CDR1 MNHNS, CDR2 SASEGT. V was trimmed by 4 bases and J by 2 bases, leaving 12 bases between them.

The rearrangement joins TRBV13 to TRBJ2-7; possible D gene TRBD2, 5 bases. Germline CDR1 PRHDT, CDR2 FYEKMQ (reference sequence). CDR3 length equals 13 residues. The V end lost 0 bases, the J end lost 6 bases, and 9 bases lay between the germline ends. CDR3 DNA: TGTGCCAGCAGCTTAGGGGGGAGCAGCGAGCAGTACTTC. This gives the protein CASSLGGSSEQYF.

V gene TRBV5-8 combines with J gene TRBJ2-7; D may correspond to TRBD1 or TRBD2 (6 bases each). V was shortened by 6 bases and J by 6 bases, with 13 bases between the two germline ends. Germline-derived CDR1 and CDR2 are SGHTS and YDEGEE. The CDR3 totals 12 residues. DNA of the CDR3: TGTGCCAGCAACATGGGGGGCGGCGAGCAGTACTTC. Translation: CASNMGGGEQYF.

In its sample, this clone was seen once. The identical CDR3 is also encoded by other nucleotide sequences in the sample. The V and J genes are TRBV7-9 and TRBJ2-5; 8 bases fit TRBD2. V lost 1 base and J lost 5; bases outside the gene matches: 0. Looked up from germline, CDR1 is SEHNR and CDR2 is FQNEAQ (reference sequence). The CDR3 has 13 residues. The CDR3 coding sequence is TGTGCCAGCAGCTTAGGACTAGCGGAGACCCAGTACTTC. Translated: CASSLGLAETQYF.

Regarding this clone: Other nucleotide sequences from this sample produce the same CDR3. The chain uses TRBV28 and TRBJ2-7; D call uncertain. V was cut by 2 bases and J by 0 bases, with 5 bases left in between. The CDR3 covers 13 residues. Looked up from germline, CDR1 is MDHEN and CDR2 is SYDVKM. CDR3 residues: CASSLGFSYEQYF. CDR3 coding DNA: TGTGCCAGCAGTTTAGGGTTCTCCTACGAGCAGTACTTC.

This chain links TRBV5-1 with TRBJ1-2; D ambiguous. Germline V CDR1 and CDR2: SGHRS, YFSETQ. V was shortened by 0 bases and J by 4 bases, with 13 bases between the two germline ends. This CDR3 is 15 amino acids long. CDR3 DNA sequence: TGCGCCAGCAGCTTGGATCCGGGGTGGGGCTATGGCTACACCTTC. The encoded protein is CASSLDPGWGYGYTF.

To note about this clone: At one end, the junction sequence differs from germline, possibly due to a read error. This chain connects TRBV6-5 to TRBJ2-5; 8 bases fit TRBD1. Germline CDR1 reads MNHEY; CDR2 reads SVGAGI. The CDR3 consists of 15 residues. The CDR3 DNA is TGTGCCGGCAGTTCTATTCTGACAGGGGAAGAGACCCAGTACTTC. Amino acid sequence: CAGSSILTGEETQYF.

This clone has just one count. The chain recombines TRBV15 with TRBJ2-2, with D perhaps matching TRBD1 or TRBD2 (5 bases each). Trimming left V 10 bases short and J 1 base short, with 13 bases between. CDR1 and CDR2 (germline): LNHNV, YYDKDF (reference sequence). The CDR3 sequence is 14 residues long. In nucleotides, the CDR3 is TGTGCCATTTCCGGGACGGTGAACACCGGGGAGCTGTTTTTT. Translation gives CAISGTVNTGELFF.

Comments on this clone: The sample contains more than one DNA sequence encoding this CDR3. The chain joins TRBV7-2 to TRBJ2-3; no definite D call. V lost 3 bases and J lost 4, with 5 bases in between. The CDR3 is made up of 12 amino acids. The germline V gene encodes CDR1 SGHTA and CDR2 FQGNSA. CDR3 protein: CASSFLADTQYF. In DNA, the CDR3 is TGTGCCAGCAGCTTTCTAGCAGATACGCAGTATTTT.

This clone was picked up one time. V usage is TRBV5-4 and J usage is TRBJ2-7, with TRBD1 matching over 7 bases. This CDR3 is built from 13 residues. Germline values: CDR1 SGHNT, CDR2 YYREEE (reference sequence). V was pared by 3 bases and J by 5 bases, with 5 bases of the junction left unmatched. The CDR3 DNA reads TGTGCCAGCAGCTCGGACAGGTACCACGAGCAGTACTTC. Translation gives CASSSDRYHEQYF. The variable domain in full, with the rest retrieved from reference TRBV5-4 and TRBJ2-7, is ETGVTQSPTHLIKTRGQQVTLRCSSQSGHNTVSWYQQALGQGPQFIFQYYREEENGRGNFPPRFSGLQFPNYSSELNVNALELDDSALYLCASSSDRYHEQYFGPGTRLTVT.